The entry below describes one T cell receptor beta chain. What antigen it recognizes has not been identified. A much larger clonotype is one base distant, so this may be a read error. The hyperthyroidism patients were between 18 and 65 years old and newly diagnosed, with a disease duration of less than 2 months. Any patient with an uncontrolled infection, another autoimmune disease, pregnancy or lactation was excluded. Clinical symptoms, serum thyroxine and TRAb, thyroid ultrasound, and orbital computed tomography formed the basis for the diagnoses. Blood from progressor patients was collected at the time of first diagnosis with hyperthyroidism, before any ophthalmopathy symptoms had appeared. PBMCs were separated from 10 ml of fresh peripheral blood using Ficoll-Paque density gradient centrifugation. Progressor patients were initially diagnosed with Graves' hyperthyroidism and developed ophthalmopathy during follow-up. Total RNA was extracted using Trizol reagent, and RNA quality was assessed on an Agilent 2100 Bioanalyzer.

There are 13 amino acids in the CDR3, from cysteine to phenylalanine inclusive. Solely the CDR3 DNA is kept, with 39 bases framed from the first base. Based on the germline V gene (reference sequence), the CDR1 and CDR2 sequences are SEHNR and FQNEAQ. V is shortened by 8 bases, J by 5 bases, and the region joining them spans 15 bases. The data belong to a study of T cells in Graves' hyperthyroidism and ophthalmopathy (dated by TCRdb to about 2019). The study in broad terms: Peripheral blood was collected at initial diagnosis, before any treatment. To identify TCR V-J signatures that set the groups apart, the researchers used a discovery cohort of 90 to 100 patients, made up of roughly 45 with Graves' ophthalmopathy and about 60 with stable Graves' hyperthyroidism. Prospective prediction of ophthalmopathy was tested in an independent validation cohort of 18 to 20 hyperthyroidism patients and 17 patients who later progressed to ophthalmopathy. The 85 to 100 discovery patients were divided at random into training and test sets in a 7:3 ratio. The study also compared thyroid tissue and blood T-cell repertoires from roughly 6 Graves' hyperthyroidism patients. After blood sampling, hyperthyroidism patients were treated with methimazole at a starting dose of 30 mg daily, and ophthalmopathy patients were treated with high-dose intravenous methylprednisolone. The paper reports TCR Vbeta CDR3 sequencing of more than 120 peripheral blood samples: around 41 ophthalmopathy, over 70 hyperthyroidism and around 17 progressor patients.

What the work shows at the level of the full study, not this receptor alone: During validation, the model predicted progression to ophthalmopathy a median of around 7 months ahead of onset, with roughly 65% sensitivity and 72.22% specificity. Most expanded thyroid clonotypes (frequency above 0.001) were also detected in blood, suggesting blood repertoires may reflect thyroid immune responses. A 13 V-J signature model separated ophthalmopathy from stable hyperthyroidism, with 87.88% sensitivity and around 84% specificity in cross-validation and 80%/75% in testing. No statistical method was used to set the sample size in advance, and investigators knew the group allocation.

Amplification of TCR beta CDR3 regions was carried out from RNA transcripts. The TCR CDR3 was subjected to a first round of RT-PCR using the HTBI primer set and the Qiagen OneStep RT-PCR kit. Libraries were constructed in a second round of multiplex PCR, after which size selection and purification were performed. Libraries were sequenced paired-end with 100 bp reads on an Illumina HiSeq2000. As for the original processing: SOAPnuke was used to process the raw data, removing reads that contained adapters or uncalled bases, had a mean Phred below 15, or lacked an exact match to the constant primer or identifier. High-quality paired reads were merged with COPE v1.2.5, and unique nucleotide sequences were defined as clonotypes. MiTCR v1.1 was used to align clonotypes to the IMGT TRBV, TRBD and TRBJ reference segments. The analysis was restricted to V-J combinations with a frequency above 0.0001, which together covered 98% to 99.2% of the repertoires. The TCS score was defined as the ratio of F50 (clonal expansion) to E x V (chaos), calculated using BLOSUM62-based TCRdist between CDR3 peptides within each V-J. Welch's t-statistics and random forest reduced several hundred V-J features to roughly 13, which were used in a naive Bayes classifier (R e1071). Using fastp at Q25 and MiXCR, TCRdb reprocessed the public reads and kept productive beta chains. Every entry covers one CDR3 protein and lists the most common genes and DNA from its rows. These V and J calls originate from TCRdb's pipeline instead of the authors' own analysis. In this sample the table shows almost 600,000 distinct CDR3 sequences, more than 11% of which occur a single time. The top ten clonotypes cover 5.8% of the sample.

Sequenced input: blood. The chain employs TRBV7-9 and TRBJ1-1; tentative D gene TRBD1, with 5 bases matching. The clonotype originates from a woman aged 30 to 39 with Graves' hyperthyroidism that later progressed to Graves' ophthalmopathy. The CDR3 corresponds to CASRPEGETEAFF. The nucleotide sequence is given as TGTGCCAGCCGACCAGAAGGGGAGACTGAAGCTTTCTTT.